Presented here are 32 T cell receptor beta chains from one specimen sequenced in a study of CD8 T cells in Susac syndrome. Reverse transcription used about 0.5 to 1 ug RNA and random hexamers. TCRdb passed the immunoSEQ multiplex PCR reads through MiXCR, listing each CDR3 protein once. The sample lists some 110,000 distinct CDR3 sequences; 96% were seen once. Sequences were obtained from CD4+ T cells from PBMCs. Receptors originate from a human donor with Susac syndrome.

The chain's CDR3 is CASSLRAGAEVEQFF. Written as DNA, the CDR3 is TGCGCCAGCAGCTTGCGAGCGGGAGCTGAAGTGGAGCAGTTCTTC. The chain combines TRBV5-1 with TRBJ2-1; 8 bases align to TRBD2. V gave up 1 base and J gave up 10 bases; unmatched junction bases: 10. The CDR3 sequence is 15 residues long. The germline CDR1 and CDR2 sequences are SGHRS and YFSETQ.

The chain employs TRBV29-1 and TRBJ2-3; D could derive from TRBD1 or TRBD2 (5 bases each). From germline, CDR1 is SQVTM and CDR2 ANQGSEA. The CDR3 covers 15 residues. Trimming shortened V by 6 bases and J by 2 bases, and 18 bases separated the two germline ends. CDR3 coding DNA: TGCAGCGTCACATTTACCGGGACCCTCACAGATACGCAGTATTTT. Translation gives CSVTFTGTLTDTQYF.

This chain connects TRBV9 to TRBJ2-6; D not certain. Germline values: CDR1 SGDLS, CDR2 YYNGEE. Trimming pared 0 bases from V and 0 bases from J, leaving 7 bases between. The CDR3 loop spans 16 amino acids. This CDR3 is CASSVESRSGANVLTF. In nucleotides, the CDR3 is TGTGCCAGCAGCGTAGAGAGCCGCTCTGGGGCCAACGTCCTGACTTTC.

The gene calls are TRBV7-2 and TRBJ2-5; TRBD2 aligns across 7 bases. Germline-derived CDR1 and CDR2 are SGHTA and FQGNSA. CDR3 length: 14 residues. Unmatched junction bases numbered 5, after V lost 1 base and J lost 6 bases. The CDR3 coding sequence is TGTGCCAGCAGCTTAGATCCTAGCGGAAAGACCCAGTACTTC. This sequence encodes CASSLDPSGKTQYF.

This clonotype was observed once. The chain uses TRBV4-1 and TRBJ1-5, with 9 positions matching TRBD1. CDR3 size: 16 residues. J gave up 2 bases and V 3 bases, and 5 bases lay outside the gene matches. CDR1 MGHRA and CDR2 YSYEKL come from the germline V gene. The CDR3 nucleotides read TGCGCCAGCAGCCAGCCGGACAGGGGACGCAATCAGCCCCAGCATTTT. This sequence encodes CASSQPDRGRNQPQHF.

This clonotype was counted a few times. This chain uses TRBV6-1 with TRBJ1-2; D call uncertain. V dropped 6 bases and J dropped 5 bases, with 13 bases sitting between them. CDR3 length: 13 amino acids. In germline, CDR1 is MNHNS, CDR2 SASEGT. CDR3: CASSPIGLYGYTF. The CDR3, as DNA: TGTGCCAGCAGCCCGATAGGTTTATATGGCTACACCTTC.

The rearrangement links TRBV29-1 to TRBJ1-4; 8 bases fit TRBD1. CDR1 is SQVTM, CDR2 ANQGSEA, per germline. Trimming took 5 bases from V and 4 from J; bases not matched to a gene: 6. This CDR3 comprises 14 residues. The CDR3 nucleotides are TGCAGCGTTAGCACAGGGGGAAATAATGAAAAACTGTTTTTT. It yields the protein CSVSTGGNNEKLFF.

V and J are TRBV12-5 and TRBJ2-7, with 9 bases that match TRBD1. The length of the CDR3 is 14 residues. V shed 6 bases, J shed 4 bases, and the junction held 7 bases outside the gene matches. Germline assignment: CDR1 LGHNT and CDR2 FRNRAP. CDR3 DNA sequence: TGTGCTAGTGGCGCGGACAGGGGAGGGTACGAGCAGTACTTC. Translating gives CASGADRGGYEQYF. The whole variable domain, remainder taken from reference TRBV12-5 and TRBJ2-7, is DARVTQTPRHKVTEMGQEVTMRCQPILGHNTVFWYRQTMMQGLELLAYFRNRAPLDDSGMPKDRFSAEMPDATLATLKIQPSEPRDSAVYFCASGADRGGYEQYFGPGTRLTVT.

This chain joins TRBV29-1 and TRBJ1-5; D perhaps matches TRBD1 (5 bases). Germline V gene sequence: CDR1 SQVTM, CDR2 ANQGSEA. This CDR3 has 13 amino acids. The germline V and J ends were trimmed by 2 bases and 2 bases, with 7 bases remaining between them. The CDR3: CSVEQGRNQPQHF. The DNA of the CDR3 is TGCAGCGTTGAACAGGGACGCAATCAGCCCCAGCATTTT.

The V gene is TRBV20-1, the J gene TRBJ2-5; tentatively, D is TRBD2 (5 bases). The V end lost 4 bases, the J end lost 3 bases, and 6 bases lay between the germline ends. Germline V lookup: CDR1 DFQATT, CDR2 SNEGSKA (reference sequence). The CDR3 contains 11 residues. The CDR3 sequence is CSATGKETQYF. CDR3 DNA: TGCAGTGCTACCGGGAAAGAGACCCAGTACTTC.

J is TRBJ1-6 and V is TRBV15; no definite D call. The CDR3 loop spans 15 amino acids. Trimming took 0 bases from V and 4 from J, leaving 7 bases between them. Looked up from germline, CDR1 is LNHNV and CDR2 is YYDKDF (reference sequence). CDR3 sequence reads: CATSRDKGYNSPLHF. For the CDR3, the DNA is TGTGCCACCAGCAGAGATAAAGGTTATAATTCACCCCTCCACTTT.

V usage is TRBV29-1 and J usage is TRBJ2-1; D is tentatively TRBD1 or TRBD2 (5 bases each). The germline V and J ends were trimmed by 3 bases and 9 bases, with 12 bases remaining between them. CDR3 length: 12 amino acids. Germline V CDR1 and CDR2: SQVTM, ANQGSEA. CDR3 DNA: TGCAGCGTTGATTTTGCGAGGGGTGAGCAGTTCTTC. Translation: CSVDFARGEQFF.

This chain uses TRBV6-5 with TRBJ1-5, with D possibly matching TRBD1 (6 bases). CDR3 length: 15 residues. Trimming removed 0 bases from V and 5 bases from J, with 11 bases in between. Germline CDR1 MNHEY, CDR2 SVGAGI. CDR3 region: CASSYSGGRDQPQHF. The CDR3 DNA reads as TGTGCCAGCAGTTACTCAGGGGGGCGAGATCAGCCCCAGCATTTT.

V usage is TRBV13 and J usage is TRBJ1-1, with D possibly being TRBD1 (5 bases). Germline V gene lookup returns CDR1 PRHDT and CDR2 FYEKMQ (reference sequence). Trimming pared 5 bases from V and 1 base from J, leaving 11 bases between. The CDR3 sequence is 14 residues long. The CDR3 coding sequence is TGTGCCAGCAGCCCCCGGGGGGGGAACACTGAAGCTTTCTTT. This encodes CASSPRGGNTEAFF. Based on the CDR3 plus reference TRBV13 and TRBJ1-1, the full variable domain is AAGVIQSPRHLIKEKRETATLKCYPIPRHDTVYWYQQGPGQDPQFLISFYEKMQSDKGSIPDRFSAQQFSDYHSELNMSSLELGDSALYFCASSPRGGNTEAFFGQGTRLTVV.

This chain joins TRBV5-1 and TRBJ2-2; 10 bases map to TRBD2. Germline assignment: CDR1 SGHRS and CDR2 YFSETQ. The CDR3 is made up of 15 amino acids. V shed 5 bases, J shed 6 bases, and the junction held 7 bases outside the gene matches. The chain's CDR3 is CASRSTSGTAGELFF. The CDR3 region has the DNA TGCGCCAGCAGGAGTACTAGCGGGACGGCCGGGGAGCTGTTTTTT.

CDR3 in amino acids: CASSLRDRGSEAFF. The DNA for the CDR3 is TGTGCCAGCAGTTTACGGGACAGGGGTTCTGAAGCTTTCTTT. This chain connects TRBV12-3 or TRBV12-4 to TRBJ1-1; 10 bases fit TRBD1. The length of the CDR3 is 14 residues. Trimming took 2 bases from V and 6 from J; bases not matched to a gene: 3.

The chain joins TRBV20-1 to TRBJ1-1; 9 bases agree with TRBD1. The trim removed 1 base at V and 1 base at J, leaving 4 bases unmatched. Germline values: CDR1 DFQATT, CDR2 SNEGSKA (reference sequence). The CDR3 loop spans 15 amino acids. The CDR3 protein is CSARATGGGNTEAFF. The CDR3 nucleotides read TGCAGTGCTAGAGCGACAGGGGGTGGGAACACTGAAGCTTTCTTT.

This CDR3 is CSARDGSGQGIVANYGYTF. The CDR3 nucleotides read TGCAGTGCTAGAGATGGTTCGGGACAGGGGATTGTAGCTAACTATGGCTACACCTTC. This chain joins TRBV20-1 and TRBJ1-2, with 10 positions matching TRBD1. CDR3 length: 19 residues. CDR1 and CDR2 from the germline V gene are DFQATT and SNEGSKA (reference sequence). J gave up 0 bases and V 0 bases, and 13 bases lay outside the gene matches.

The gene calls are TRBV3-1 and TRBJ1-2; weak D call: TRBD1 (6 bases). Trimming removed 0 bases at V and 4 bases at J, with 12 bases between. This CDR3 contains 15 residues. Germline V gives CDR1 LGHDT, CDR2 YNNKEL (reference sequence). CDR3 loop: CASSQDLTGAYGYTF. CDR3 DNA sequence: TGTGCCAGCAGCCAAGATCTTACGGGGGCCTATGGCTACACCTTC. Using reference TRBV3-1 and TRBJ1-2 for the parts outside the CDR3, the full variable domain is DTAVSQTPKYLVTQMGNDKSIKCEQNLGHDTMYWYKQDSKKFLKIMFSYNNKELIINETVPNRFSPKSPDKAHLNLHINSLELGDSAVYFCASSQDLTGAYGYTFGSGTRLTVV.

This rearrangement joins TRBV5-1 to TRBJ2-7; 7 bases are a match to TRBD2. After removal of 0 bases from V and 6 bases from J, the junction contained 9 bases not matched to a gene. The CDR3 sequence is 15 residues long. The germline V gene has CDR1 SGHRS and CDR2 YFSETQ. The CDR3 region has the DNA TGCGCCAGCAGCTTGGTTACAGCGGGATCCAGCGAGCAGTACTTC. This translates into CASSLVTAGSSEQYF.

CDR3 sequence: CASSLDGRGRGEKLFF. The CDR3 DNA reads as TGTGCCAGCAGCTTGGATGGCAGGGGGAGAGGTGAAAAACTGTTTTTT. The genes are TRBV5-4 and TRBJ1-4; the match to TRBD1 covers 7 bases. V dropped 0 bases and J dropped 7; count of bases not matched to a gene: 9. The CDR3 contains 16 residues. The germline CDR1 and CDR2 sequences are SGHNT and YYREEE (reference sequence).

This chain uses TRBV29-1 with TRBJ1-1, with D possibly TRBD1 on 5 matching bases. This CDR3 is built from 13 residues. Germline V lookup: CDR1 SQVTM, CDR2 ANQGSEA. V was cut by 7 bases and J by 1 base, with 13 bases left in between. CDR3 DNA sequence: TGCAGCGCCCCGGGACCCGCGAACACTGAAGCTTTCTTT. This gives the protein CSAPGPANTEAFF.

This clonotype is categorized as medium-sized. This sequence joins TRBV12-3 or TRBV12-4 and TRBJ2-1; no definite D call. Trimming took off 6 bases at V and 4 bases at J, with 4 bases between the two ends. The CDR3 covers 11 residues. The CDR3 sequence is CASSSYNEQFF. The CDR3 region has the DNA TGTGCCAGCAGCTCTTACAATGAGCAGTTCTTC.

The V gene is TRBV30, the J gene TRBJ2-3; TRBD2 aligns across 10 bases. Germline V gene lookup returns CDR1 GTSNPN and CDR2 SVGIG (reference sequence). J lost 5 bases, V lost 5 bases, and 7 bases had no gene match. The CDR3 sequence is 14 residues long. This CDR3 is CAWGSAGGEDTQYF. The CDR3 region has the DNA TGTGCCTGGGGATCAGCGGGAGGGGAAGATACGCAGTATTTT.

The CDR3 DNA sequence: TGTGCCAGCATGGGGAACTATGGCTACACCTTC. It yields the protein CASMGNYGYTF. The rearrangement joins TRBV6-5 to TRBJ1-2; D remains unclear. V lost 7 bases and J lost 2, with 5 bases in between. Germline V gene sequence: CDR1 MNHEY, CDR2 SVGAGI. There are 11 residues in the CDR3.

The chain combines TRBV25-1 with TRBJ1-2; D gene unclear. Germline CDR1 reads MGHDK; CDR2 reads SYGVNS. CDR3 length equals 11 residues. Trimming stripped 3 bases from V and 5 bases from J, with 4 bases between. The CDR3 sequence: CASSDGYGYTF. For the CDR3, the DNA is TGTGCCAGCAGTGACGGATATGGCTACACCTTC.

This clonotype appeared once. The chain recombines TRBV9 with TRBJ1-5; possible D gene TRBD1, 6 bases. V was shortened by 3 bases and J by 3 bases, with 10 bases between the two germline ends. The germline gives CDR1 SGDLS, CDR2 YYNGEE. The CDR3 covers 14 residues. The CDR3 protein is CASSAGDFNQPQHF. The DNA of the CDR3 is TGTGCCAGCAGCGCAGGGGATTTCAATCAGCCCCAGCATTTT.

This rearrangement joins TRBV6-2 or TRBV6-3 to TRBJ2-1; D not resolved. Germline V lookup: CDR1 MNHEY, CDR2 SVGEGT. V lost 2 bases to trimming and J lost 4 bases, with 9 bases between them. The CDR3 loop spans 14 amino acids. The DNA for the CDR3 is TGTGCCAGCAGTTACGCTGCGGTTTACAATGAGCAGTTCTTC. Translated, it gives CASSYAAVYNEQFF.

V usage is TRBV18 and J usage is TRBJ2-5; TRBD2 is a possible D gene (5 bases). Between the trimmed V and J ends, which lost 0 bases and 5 bases, there was a span of 13 bases. The CDR3 runs 15 residues. The V gene's germline CDR1 is KGHSH and CDR2 LQKENI. This CDR3 reads CASSPPNSVGETQYF. CDR3 bases: TGTGCCAGCTCACCACCGAATAGCGTAGGGGAGACCCAGTACTTC.

The V call is TRBV5-1, the J call TRBJ1-5; no definite D call. The V end was cut by 4 bases, the J end by 2 bases, with 10 bases between. This CDR3 region has 14 residues. Germline CDR1 reads SGHRS; CDR2 reads YFSETQ. CDR3 coding DNA: TGCGCCAGCAGCCACGGTGGGGGCAATCAGCCCCAGCATTTT. Translation: CASSHGGGNQPQHF.

This chain joins TRBV29-1 and TRBJ1-1; no firm D call. V lost 4 bases, J lost 5 bases, and 14 bases lay in between. The CDR3 consists of 13 residues. Germline assignment: CDR1 SQVTM and CDR2 ANQGSEA. The CDR3 loop reads CSVVEGLGTEAFF. As DNA, the CDR3 is TGCAGCGTTGTCGAGGGTCTGGGGACTGAAGCTTTCTTT.

The chain carries TRBV5-1 and TRBJ2-1; TRBD2 agrees at 11 bases. The J segment lost 4 bases and the V segment lost 3 bases, leaving 6 bases of the junction unmatched. Germline V lookup: CDR1 SGHRS, CDR2 YFSETQ. This CDR3 spans 16 amino acids. CDR3 loop: CASSWAGTSGYNEQFF. CDR3 in DNA: TGCGCCAGCAGCTGGGCCGGGACTAGCGGATACAATGAGCAGTTCTTC.